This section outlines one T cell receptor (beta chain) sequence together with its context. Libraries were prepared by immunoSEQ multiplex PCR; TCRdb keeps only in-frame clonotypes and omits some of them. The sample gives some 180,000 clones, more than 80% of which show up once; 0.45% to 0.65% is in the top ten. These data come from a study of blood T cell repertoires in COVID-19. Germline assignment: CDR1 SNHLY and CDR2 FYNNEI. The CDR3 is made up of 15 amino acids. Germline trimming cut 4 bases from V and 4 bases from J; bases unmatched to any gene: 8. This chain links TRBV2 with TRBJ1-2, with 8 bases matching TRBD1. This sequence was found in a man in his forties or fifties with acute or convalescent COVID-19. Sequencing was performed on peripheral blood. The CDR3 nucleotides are TGTGCCAGCAGTGTTTACGACAGGGGATCCTATGGCTACACCTTC. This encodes CASSVYDRGSYGYTF. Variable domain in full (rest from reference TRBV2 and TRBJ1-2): EPEVTQTPSHQVTQMGQEVILRCVPISNHLYFYWYRQILGQKVEFLVSFYNNEISEKSEIFDDQFSVERPDGSNFTLKIRSTKLEDSAMYFCASSVYDRGSYGYTFGSGTRLTVV.